The 7 T cell receptor beta chains below were found in one sample sequenced in a study of T-cell reconstitution after alpha-beta-depleted transplantation in children. Unique molecular identifiers featured in how the TCRbeta library was prepared. One entry per CDR3 protein results from TCRdb running MiXCR on the PCR reads. The sample includes some 490,000 distinct CDR3 sequences, about an eighth of them seen just once. The sample here was PBMCs from the stem cell graft donor, taken from the stem cell graft. The source is a human donor who donated a stem cell graft to a child with combined immunodeficiency.

This chain uses TRBV12-3 or TRBV12-4 with TRBJ2-6; D remains ambiguous. V dropped 7 bases and J dropped 3 bases, with 7 bases sitting between them. The CDR3 contains 13 residues. In DNA, the CDR3 is TGTGCCAGCACTCAGGTTGGGGCCAACGTCCTGACTTTC. This sequence encodes CASTQVGANVLTF.

This clonotype was seen ten or more times. V and J are TRBV20-1 and TRBJ2-2; 9 positions agree with TRBD2. J was trimmed by 5 bases and V by 0 bases; bases with no gene match: 7. Germline V lookup: CDR1 DFQATT, CDR2 SNEGSKA (reference sequence). The CDR3 is made up of 16 amino acids. The CDR3: CSARDFLAGNTGELFF. In DNA, the CDR3 is TGCAGTGCTAGAGATTTCCTAGCGGGGAATACCGGGGAGCTGTTTTTT.

This clonotype has a handful of counts. For the CDR3, the DNA is TGTGCCAGCTCTGCCGGGACAGGGGTGGTCGAGCAGTACTTC. Translating it yields CASSAGTGVVEQYF. The chain recombines TRBV18 with TRBJ2-7; 10 positions agree with TRBD1. Trimming cost V 6 bases and J 6 bases; bases outside gene matches: 8. This CDR3 is 14 amino acids long. Germline V gene sequence: CDR1 KGHSH, CDR2 LQKENI. The entire variable domain, with the rest obtained from reference TRBV18 and TRBJ2-7, is as follows: NAGVMQNPRHLVRRRGQEARLRCSPMKGHSHVYWYRQLPEEGLKFMVYLQKENIIDESGMPKERFSAEFPKEGPSILRIQQVVRGDSAAYFCASSAGTGVVEQYFGPGTRLTVT.

This clonotype occurred a few times. This CDR3 reads CATSRDPGEEETQYF. In nucleotides, the CDR3 is TGTGCCACCAGCAGAGATCCTGGGGAAGAAGAGACCCAGTACTTC. The chain carries TRBV15 and TRBJ2-5; D is undetermined. CDR1 LNHNV and CDR2 YYDKDF come from the germline V gene (reference sequence). V lost 0 bases and J lost 3, with 11 bases in between. The CDR3 is 15 residues long.

In its sample, this clonotype was seen a few times. The chain recombines TRBV14 with TRBJ2-1; TRBD1 or TRBD2 may be the D gene (6 bases each). V dropped 0 bases and J dropped 2 bases, with 14 bases sitting between them. Germline CDR1 SGHDN, CDR2 FVKESK. The CDR3 has 17 amino acids. As DNA, the CDR3 is TGTGCCAGCAGCCAAGATGTGGGGGGCTTGACCTACAATGAGCAGTTCTTC. Protein: CASSQDVGGLTYNEQFF.

As to this clonotype: One base away lies a much larger clone, so this may be a sequencing read error. The V call is TRBV14, the J call TRBJ2-7, with 8 bases lining up with TRBD1. The J segment lost 2 bases and the V segment lost 5 bases, leaving 11 bases of the junction unmatched. CDR1 is SGHDN and CDR2 is FVKESK in the germline V gene. The CDR3 length is 16 residues. The CDR3 sequence: CASSAYRGKVPYEQYF. CDR3 in DNA: TGTGCCAGCAGCGCGTACAGGGGGAAAGTCCCCTACGAGCAGTACTTC.

This clonotype was seen many times. V usage is TRBV20-1 and J usage is TRBJ2-4, with D possibly matching TRBD1 (6 bases). Germline V lookup: CDR1 DFQATT, CDR2 SNEGSKA (reference sequence). CDR3 length: 11 amino acids. Trimming stripped 5 bases from V and 7 bases from J, with 9 bases between. CDR3 protein: CSAPQGNIQYF. CDR3 DNA: TGCAGTGCTCCGCAGGGGAACATTCAGTACTTC.